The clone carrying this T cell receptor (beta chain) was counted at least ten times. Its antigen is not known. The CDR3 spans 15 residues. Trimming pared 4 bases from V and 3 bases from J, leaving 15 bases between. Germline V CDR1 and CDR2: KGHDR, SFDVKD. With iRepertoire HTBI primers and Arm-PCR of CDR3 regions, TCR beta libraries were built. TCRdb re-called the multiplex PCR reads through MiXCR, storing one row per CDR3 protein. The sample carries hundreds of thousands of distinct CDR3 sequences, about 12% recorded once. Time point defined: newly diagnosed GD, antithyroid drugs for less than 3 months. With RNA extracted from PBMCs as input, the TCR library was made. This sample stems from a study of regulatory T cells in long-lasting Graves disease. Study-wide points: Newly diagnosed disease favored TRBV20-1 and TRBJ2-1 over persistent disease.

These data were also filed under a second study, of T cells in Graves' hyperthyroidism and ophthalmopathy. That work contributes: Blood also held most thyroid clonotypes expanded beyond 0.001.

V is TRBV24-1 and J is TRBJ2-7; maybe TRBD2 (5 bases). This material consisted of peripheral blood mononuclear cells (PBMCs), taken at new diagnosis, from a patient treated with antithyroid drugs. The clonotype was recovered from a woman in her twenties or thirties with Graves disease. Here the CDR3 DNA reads TGTGCCACCAGTGAACGCGGGTCCGGGAACTACGAGCAGTACTTC. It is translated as CATSERGSGNYEQYF.